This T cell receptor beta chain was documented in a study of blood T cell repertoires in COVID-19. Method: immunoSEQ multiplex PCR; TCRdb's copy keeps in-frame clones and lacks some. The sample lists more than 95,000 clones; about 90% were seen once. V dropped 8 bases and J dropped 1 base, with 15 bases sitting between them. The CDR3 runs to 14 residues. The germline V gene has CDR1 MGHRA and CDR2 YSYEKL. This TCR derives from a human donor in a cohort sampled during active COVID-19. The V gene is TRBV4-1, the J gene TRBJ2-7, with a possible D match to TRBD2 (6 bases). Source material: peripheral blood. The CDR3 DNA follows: TGCGCCAGCGGTGGGGGAGGAGATTCCTACGAGCAGTACTTC. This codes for CASGGGGDSYEQYF.